The clone carrying this TCR beta chain was detected only once. The target antigen is unknown. The data originate from a study of T cell responses to AZD1222 COVID-19 vaccine. The overall study: Timing groups of about 4 and about 12 weeks for second doses were pooled. Study-level points and caveats: Baseline seropositives among AZD1222 recipients totaled only five to seven. Females outnumbered males among donors, who were mostly white British; clonal diversity was possibly underestimated. Spike-specific TCR breadth and depth rose after two AZD1222 doses.

The repertoire was sequenced with immunoSEQ multiplex PCR; TCRdb's copy has only in-frame clones and lacks some. The sample holds 90,000 to 150,000 clones, approximately 86% seen once. The TCR sequence derives from an adult in good health. This specimen consisted of peripheral blood, obtained on day 0 of AZD1222 vaccination.

The CDR3 loop is CASTRKADSPLHF. The CDR3 region has the DNA TGTGCCAGCACCCGAAAAGCGGATTCACCCCTCCACTTT. The chain couples TRBV27 to TRBJ1-6; D is uncertain. CDR3 length equals 13 residues. V was shortened by 7 bases and J by 8 bases, with 12 bases between the two germline ends. Germline V gene sequence: CDR1 MNHEY, CDR2 SMNVEV (reference sequence).